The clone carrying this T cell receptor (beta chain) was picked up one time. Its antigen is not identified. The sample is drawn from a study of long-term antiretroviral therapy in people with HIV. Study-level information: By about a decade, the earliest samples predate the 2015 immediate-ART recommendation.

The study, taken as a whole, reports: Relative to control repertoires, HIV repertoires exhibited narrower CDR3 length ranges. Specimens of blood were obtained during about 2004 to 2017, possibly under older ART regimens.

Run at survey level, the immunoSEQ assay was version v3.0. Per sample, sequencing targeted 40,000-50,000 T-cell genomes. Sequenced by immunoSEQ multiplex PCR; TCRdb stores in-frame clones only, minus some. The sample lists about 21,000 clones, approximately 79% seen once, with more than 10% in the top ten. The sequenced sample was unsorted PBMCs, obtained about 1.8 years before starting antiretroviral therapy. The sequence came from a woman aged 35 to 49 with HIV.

This chain's CDR3 is CASSEGDGDTQYF. The CDR3 DNA reads as TGTGCCAGCAGTGAGGGCGATGGAGATACGCAGTATTTT. This rearrangement joins TRBV2 to TRBJ2-3; D gene ambiguous. Germline loops: CDR1 SNHLY, CDR2 FYNNEI. Between the trimmed V and J ends, which lost 3 bases and 5 bases, there was a span of 9 bases. The CDR3 totals 13 residues.